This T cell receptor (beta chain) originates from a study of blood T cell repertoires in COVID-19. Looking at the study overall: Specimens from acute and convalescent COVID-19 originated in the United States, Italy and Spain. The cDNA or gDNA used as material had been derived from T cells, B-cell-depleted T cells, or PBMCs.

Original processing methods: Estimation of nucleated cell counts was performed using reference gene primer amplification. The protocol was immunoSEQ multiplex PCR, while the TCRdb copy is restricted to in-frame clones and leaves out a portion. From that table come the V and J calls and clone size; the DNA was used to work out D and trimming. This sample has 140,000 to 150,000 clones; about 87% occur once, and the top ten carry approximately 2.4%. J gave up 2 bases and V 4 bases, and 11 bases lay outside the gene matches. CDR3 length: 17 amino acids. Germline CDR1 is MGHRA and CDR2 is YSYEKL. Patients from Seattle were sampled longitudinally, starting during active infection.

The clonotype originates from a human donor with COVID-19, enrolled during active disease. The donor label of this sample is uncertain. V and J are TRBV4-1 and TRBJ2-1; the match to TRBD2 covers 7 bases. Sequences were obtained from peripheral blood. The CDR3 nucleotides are TGCGCCAGCAGCCCCACCCCGGGGAGGGCCGCCTACAATGAGCAGTTCTTC. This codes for CASSPTPGRAAYNEQFF.